What follows is one T cell receptor beta chain and its context. This clonotype was counted many times. Its antigen remains undetermined. It has no much larger one-base neighbor in the sample; base qualities were not kept. The data belong to a study of CD8 T cells in ankylosing spondylitis (dated by TCRdb to about 2017). Background for the entire study: The study set out to find disease-linked TCR variants by profiling T cell receptor beta repertoires in ankylosing spondylitis patients and healthy donors. The full study cohort was made up of about two dozen ankylosing spondylitis patients and roughly 98 healthy donors. Samples of peripheral blood were taken, and for ankylosing spondylitis patients, synovial fluid was collected as well. The research as a whole found: The disease-linked clones were reported to be significantly enriched in matched synovial fluid samples from ankylosing spondylitis patients. The disease-linked clones had a CD8+ phenotype and were found at relatively low frequencies in peripheral blood. Some motif variants had previously been reported in the synovial fluid and blood of reactive arthritis patients, which suggests shared mechanisms of disease initiation. Blood from ankylosing spondylitis patients appeared to be characterized by a TCR beta motif composed of roughly 8 highly homologous amino acid variants.

CDR1 and CDR2, looked up from the germline V gene (reference sequence), are DFQATT and SNEGSKA. CDR3 length: 17 amino acids, cysteine to phenylalanine. Only the CDR3 DNA stays, 51 bases, in frame from base 1. V is trimmed back by 5 bases and J by 2 bases, and the junction contains 11 bases that no gene match accounts for. Instrument used: Illumina HiSeq 2500. Quantitative 5'-RACE with molecular barcodes was the method used to prepare the TCR beta libraries. The published analysis was carried out like this. A new computational method, built on a probabilistic model of VDJ rearrangement, was used to identify disease-linked TCR variants. In TCRdb, the public reads were trimmed at Q25 with fastp and aligned with MiXCR, with productive beta chains retained. Each entry is one CDR3 protein sequence, shown with its most common DNA and genes. TCRdb assigned the V and J calls; the authors' analysis was not used. This sample has some 200,000 distinct CDR3 sequences in its table, and around 13% of those were observed once. Of the sample, approximately 17% falls within the top ten clones.

The specimen was blood, either unsorted or a sorted T cell fraction (not recorded which). The chain is assembled from TRBV20-1 and TRBJ2-7, with 14 bases matching TRBD2. The origin of this receptor is a male donor with ankylosing spondylitis or in good health (not recorded which). The CDR3 protein sequence reads: CSAEGPGLAGVTYEQYF. At the DNA level, the sequence is TGCAGTGCTGAGGGTCCGGGACTAGCGGGAGTTACCTACGAGCAGTACTTC.